The sequence of this TCR beta chain was determined in a study of neurological immune-mediated disorders (dated by TCRdb to 2018 to 2020). At the level of the whole study: Among the approximately 34 multiple sclerosis patients, relapsing-remitting MS accounted for some 30 and secondary progressive MS accounted for 3. Peripheral blood TCR-beta repertoires from HTLV-I-associated myelopathy (HAM/TSP) patients, multiple sclerosis patients and healthy controls were compared by UMI-based sequencing. Alongside PBMC samples, the set of about 97 TCR-beta libraries contained longitudinal samples, technical triplicates, and paired CD4+ and CD8+ T-cell subsets that had been sorted. The cohort was made up of 60 to 75 subjects, consisting of 15 or so HAM/TSP patients, about 34 multiple sclerosis patients and about 20 healthy controls.

Libraries from unsorted PBMCs were made from 2 million PBMCs kept in RNAlater at -80 degrees C until RNA extraction. The multiple sclerosis patients were enrolled in a US clinical protocol that evaluated disease progression with magnetic resonance imaging. Peripheral blood was subjected to Ficoll-Hypaque density gradient centrifugation to isolate PBMCs, which were then cryopreserved in liquid nitrogen. Trimming removed 1 base from V and 8 bases from J; the gene matches leave 7 bases unexplained. From the cysteine through the phenylalanine, the CDR3 covers 15 amino acids. The sequence is cut down to CDR3 DNA, 45 bases in frame from base 1. CDR1 LGHDT and CDR2 YNNKEL were looked up in the germline V gene (reference sequence). To synthesize cDNA, template-switch 5'RACE was performed with a primer carrying a 10-nucleotide random unique molecular identifier so that each TCR transcript was tagged. Every sequencing run yielded over 170 million TCR-beta sequences covering 15-18 subjects. Total RNA was extracted with the RNeasy kit. Using the KAPA Real-time Library Amplification kit, TCR-beta VDJ regions were amplified with primers for the TCR constant region and the 5'RACE anchor. A first PCR added sample indexes and Illumina adaptors, and a second PCR then raised library yield. The roughly 650 bp TCR product was size-selected on a 2% E-gel SizeSelection system after Ampure bead purification. Before pooling, library quality was checked on a Bioanalyzer, concentration was measured with Qubit, and libraries were quantified with the Kapa Library Quantification kit. An Illumina HiSeq 2500 sequenced the libraries paired-end 2 x 150 bp. To increase sequence diversity, about 23-30% phiX was spiked into each library pool. Processing in the source paper ran as follows. Quality-filtered reads were processed with the UMI-based MiGEC pipeline, and over 75% of raw TCR sequences were removed by the MiGEC pipeline during error correction. IMGT germline references were used for alignment of VDJ genes, and clonotypes were defined by a unique CDR3 amino acid sequence together with V-J genes. Clonal expansion, Shannon diversity and CDR3 relatedness were evaluated with VDJtools (CalcPairwiseDistances, ClusterSamples), while phylogenetic trees were built in CLCbio workbench. Clones with at least 8 unique UMIs were defined as expanded, with this threshold being based on coefficient-of-variation modelling across technical triplicates. The public sequencing data were trimmed at Q25 with fastp and processed into clonotypes with MiXCR by TCRdb, which kept only in-frame beta chains. Each CDR3 protein appears once, grouped with its most common genes and DNA. The V and J calls follow TCRdb's processing rather than the paper's. Present in this sample are 55,000 to 75,000 distinct CDR3 sequences, 2% to 2.5% of which were seen just once. Under 4% of the sample is held by the ten biggest clonotypes.

Overall results and qualifications from the work: The highest TCR clonal expansion was observed in HAM/TSP patients, whereas the lowest was observed in MS patients, even when compared with healthy controls. No clinical or MRI features were associated with the MS cluster, and the authors said that larger cohorts are needed. In a phylogenetic analysis, the repertoires of 18 out of 34 MS patients fell into a single cluster of related CDR3 sequences, pointing to a possible signature at the repertoire level. Across subjects, expanded clones never shared an identical CDR3 amino acid sequence, which suggests that the TCR-beta repertoires in every group were private.

The sample holds many counts of this clonotype. This clone's antigen is unknown. Per-base quality was not reported, and no clone a single base away is much larger than it. The chain is assembled from TRBV3-1 and TRBJ2-3, and 9 junction bases match TRBD2. The receptor was derived from a man aged 50-60 years with multiple sclerosis. Sequencing input: PBMCs. The base sequence is TGTGCCAGCAGCCAAGTCTCTAGCGGGATGGGTACGCAGTATTTT. Its protein product is CASSQVSSGMGTQYF.